This TCR beta chain emerged from a study of T cells in Graves' hyperthyroidism and ophthalmopathy. Study summary: Peripheral blood samples were taken at initial diagnosis, prior to any treatment. Overall study results and limits: The authors' 13 V-J model separated ophthalmopathy from stable hyperthyroidism. Among clonotypes expanded in thyroid above 0.001, most were also found in blood.

Regions amplified from RNA transcripts were the TCR beta CDR3 regions. The TCR CDR3 was amplified in a first-round RT-PCR using the HTBI primer set. TCRdb independently ran MiXCR on the multiplex PCR reads; one entry per CDR3 protein. The sample comprises around 600,000 distinct CDR3 sequences, roughly 15% of which are singletons, and approximately 12% rests with the top ten. A patient was excluded if there was uncontrolled infection, other autoimmune disease, pregnancy or lactation. The CDR3 has 14 residues. The germline CDR1 and CDR2 sequences are SGHKS and YYEKEE (reference sequence). After removal of 4 bases from V and 5 bases from J, the junction contained 3 bases not matched to a gene. This clonotype was detected many times. As yet, its antigen is unknown.

The genes are TRBV5-5 and TRBJ2-7, with 13 nucleotides matching TRBD2. The receptor was derived from a woman between 45 and 60 years old with Graves' ophthalmopathy. Sequencing was performed on blood. The CDR3 loop reads CASSAGLAGNEQYF. CDR3 DNA sequence: TGTGCCAGCAGCGCGGGACTAGCGGGAAACGAGCAGTACTTC.